This record covers a single T cell receptor (beta chain). Its antigen is not identified. Healthy controls were blood donor buffy coats. The table came from immunoSEQ multiplex PCR; TCRdb's copy has only in-frame clones and leaves some out. The sample lists roughly 23,000 clones; 82% were seen once. The CDR3 spans 14 residues. Trimming left V 5 bases short and J 2 bases short, with 9 bases between. Germline V gene lookup returns CDR1 SGHAT and CDR2 FQNNGV. This entry is derived from a study of STAT5B mutations in CD4+ large granular lymphocyte leukemia. Broader study findings: Main leukemic clonotypes were patient-specific, but roughly 25% appeared at low frequency elsewhere.

Specimen: CD4+ T cells from blood buffy coats. The clonotype originates from a human donor in good health. This chain joins TRBV11-2 and TRBJ1-4; no clear D. The DNA for the CDR3 is TGTGCCAGCAGCGAAACAAGGACTAATGAAAAACTGTTTTTT. Protein sequence: CASSETRTNEKLFF.